This T cell receptor (beta chain) comes out of a study of cytomegalovirus exposure and HLA in healthy donors. In the study overall: The roughly 120 validation repertoires matched the approximately 700 first-cohort repertoires in platform, a later analysis reported.

Whole-study results and caveats: Reported results showed that the classifier diagnosed cytomegalovirus status with high specificity and sensitivity. In vitro experiments confirmed that a few CMV-associated chains were specific for CMV antigens. A later analysis found first-cohort TCR clusters tended to co-occur in the 90 to 150 validation repertoires.

CDR3 size: 13 residues. CDR1 and CDR2 (germline): LNHDA, SQIVND (reference sequence). Trimming took 6 bases from V and 9 from J; bases not matched to a gene: 7. Repertoires were generated with immunoSEQ multiplex PCR, while TCRdb's copy carries only in-frame clones and drops some. The sample contains about 280,000 clones, approximately 88% of which appear only once. Comments on this clone: Its antigen is not known.

V usage is TRBV19 and J usage is TRBJ1-5, with 8 bases aligning to TRBD1. This receptor was obtained from a woman between 18 and 29 years old in good health and CMV-seronegative. The sequencing sample was made of PBMCs. CDR3 DNA sequence: TGTGCCAGTAGCGGACAGGGAGGAGGGCCCCAGCATTTT. This gives the protein CASSGQGGGPQHF.